This T cell receptor (beta chain) was profiled in a study of CD8 T cells in ankylosing spondylitis. Regarding the study as a whole: What appeared characteristic of ankylosing spondylitis blood was a TCR beta motif of eight highly homologous variants.

Germline V gene sequence: CDR1 MNHEY, CDR2 SVGAGI. Trimming removed 7 bases at V and 4 bases at J, with 20 bases between. The CDR3 consists of 16 residues. As for this clonotype: The antigen is unknown.

Each CDR3 protein gets one entry after TCRdb re-called the 5' RACE reads with MiXCR. The table has a few hundred thousand distinct CDR3 sequences, approximately 20% seen once. This chain uses TRBV6-5 with TRBJ2-1, with D perhaps matching TRBD2 (6 bases). The sequence was obtained from a male donor with ankylosing spondylitis. Sample: blood, either unsorted or a sorted T cell fraction (not recorded which). The CDR3 DNA reads TGTGCCAGCACTAACTTGGCAGGGCGGGGATACAATGAGCAGTTCTTC. As protein: CASTNLAGRGYNEQFF.